The present T cell receptor beta chain was sequenced within a study of human T cells and chemical hapten exposure. Study at large: Per-sample TCR yield variation was attributed mainly to small pooled library volume differences.

The study used a library that attached unique molecular identifiers to individual cDNA molecules. How the authors handled the data: Samples had a median of around 91,000 TCRs, ranging roughly 20,000 to 750,000. MiXCR was run by TCRdb on the reads, yielding one entry per CDR3 protein. These V and J calls originate from TCRdb's pipeline instead of the authors' own analysis. The table has around 120,000 distinct CDR3 sequences, 8.5% to 9% seen once; the top ten hold approximately 1.4%. The total RNA was obtained from whole blood that was not fractionated. This clonotype was recorded many times. The antigen is not known. Findings and limits, study-wide: With DPC sensitization, TCRs exceeding 1 in 1000 frequency showed no change.

This CDR3 comprises 12 residues. Germline loops: CDR1 DFQATT, CDR2 SNEGSKA (reference sequence). With 7 bases clipped from V and 7 bases from J, the junction kept 8 bases outside the gene matches. The chain carries TRBV20-1 and TRBJ1-1, with 8 bases lining up with TRBD1. The receptor comes from a human donor in good health. Some clones in this sample may be carry-over from other donors' samples. Sequencing was carried out using whole blood. As DNA, the CDR3 is TGCAGTGTAGGGACAGGTGAAATTGAAGCTTTCTTT. Its protein is CSVGTGEIEAFF.